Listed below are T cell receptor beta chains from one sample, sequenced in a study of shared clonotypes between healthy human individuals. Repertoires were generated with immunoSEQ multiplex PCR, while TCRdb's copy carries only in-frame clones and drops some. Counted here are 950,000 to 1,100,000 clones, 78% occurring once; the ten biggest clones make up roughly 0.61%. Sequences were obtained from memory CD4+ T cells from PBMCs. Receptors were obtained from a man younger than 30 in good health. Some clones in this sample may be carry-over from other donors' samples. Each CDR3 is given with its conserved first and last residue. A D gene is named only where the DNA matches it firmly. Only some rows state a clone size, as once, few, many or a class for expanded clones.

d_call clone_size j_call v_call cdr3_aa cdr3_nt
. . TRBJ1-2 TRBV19 CASSPRWRDGYTF TGTGCCAGTAGCCCAAGGTGGAGGGACGGCTACACCTTC
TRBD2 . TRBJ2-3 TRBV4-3 CASSHYSGTSGRSSTDTQYF TGCGCCAGCAGCCACTACTCCGGGACTAGCGGGAGGAGTAGCACAGATACGCAGTATTTT
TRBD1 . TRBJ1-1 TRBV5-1 CASSLTGTDPARF TGCGCCAGCAGCTTGACCGGGACAGACCCTGCCCGTTTT
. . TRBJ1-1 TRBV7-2 CASSPLVEAFF TGTGCCAGCAGCCCCCTCGTGGAAGCTTTCTTT
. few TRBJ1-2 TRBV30 CAWTGGPNYGYTF TGTGCCTGGACCGGGGGGCCTAACTATGGCTACACCTTC
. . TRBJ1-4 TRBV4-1 CASSQAPGVKTKTNEKLFF TGCGCCAGCAGCCAAGCGCCGGGGGTTAAGACAAAAACTAATGAAAAACTGTTTTTT
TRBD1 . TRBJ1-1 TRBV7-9 CASSLLDRVEAFF TGTGCCAGCAGCTTATTAGACAGGGTGGAAGCTTTCTTT
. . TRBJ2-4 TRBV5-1 CASSLASLGKNIQYF TGCGCCAGCAGCTTGGCTAGCCTAGGCAAAAACATTCAGTACTTC
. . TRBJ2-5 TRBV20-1 CSASGQETQYF TGCAGTGCTAGCGGGCAAGAGACCCAGTACTTC
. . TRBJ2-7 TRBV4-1 CASSRGLSGLSYEQYF TGCGCCAGCAGCCGAGGGCTATCAGGGCTTAGCTACGAGCAGTACTTC
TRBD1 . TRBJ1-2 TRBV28 CASSDPGQGKYGYTF TGTGCCAGCAGTGATCCGGGACAGGGCAAGTATGGCTACACCTTC
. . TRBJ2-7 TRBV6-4 CASSVEGGRTYEQYF TGTGCCAGCAGTGTCGAGGGGGGGAGAACCTACGAGCAGTACTTC
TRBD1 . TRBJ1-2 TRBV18 CASSLTTSTGDYGYTF TGTGCCAGCTCACTTACCACTTCGACAGGGGACTATGGCTACACCTTC
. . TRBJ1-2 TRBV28 CASSLGGYGYTF TGTGCCAGCAGTTTAGGCGGCTATGGCTACACCTTC
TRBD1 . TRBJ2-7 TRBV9 CASSVGVGTGGAGYEQYF TGTGCCAGCAGCGTAGGGGTCGGGACAGGGGGCGCCGGGTACGAGCAGTACTTC
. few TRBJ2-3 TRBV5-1 CASSFPPRDPPNTQYF TGCGCCAGCAGCTTTCCTCCTCGCGATCCACCAAATACGCAGTATTTT
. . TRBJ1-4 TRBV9 CASSVAPGSNEKLFF TGTGCCAGCAGCGTAGCTCCAGGGTCTAATGAAAAACTGTTTTTT
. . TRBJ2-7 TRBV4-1 CASSQERAVFYEQYF TGCGCCAGCAGCCAAGAACGGGCCGTTTTCTACGAGCAGTACTTC
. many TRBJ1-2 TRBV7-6 CASSLEGGLYGYTF TGTGCCAGCAGCTTAGAAGGCGGGCTCTATGGCTACACCTTC
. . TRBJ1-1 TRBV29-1 CSVEKGAEAFF TGCAGCGTTGAGAAAGGGGCTGAAGCTTTCTTT
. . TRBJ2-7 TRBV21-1 CASTLPGRGEEQYF TGTGCCAGCACCCTGCCGGGAAGGGGTGAGGAGCAGTACTTC
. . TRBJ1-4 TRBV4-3 CASSPISEKKNEKLFF TGCGCCAGCAGCCCAATATCGGAGAAGAAGAATGAAAAACTGTTTTTT
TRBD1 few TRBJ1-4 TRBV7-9 CASSPRTGGDEKLFF TGTGCCAGCAGCCCTCGGACAGGGGGTGACGAAAAACTGTTTTTT
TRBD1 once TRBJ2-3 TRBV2 CASSETGQGSTHTQYF TGTGCCAGCAGTGAAACGGGACAGGGGTCGACTCATACGCAGTATTTT
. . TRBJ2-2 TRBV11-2 CASSSYETGELFF TGTGCCAGCAGCTCTTACGAAACCGGGGAGCTGTTTTTT
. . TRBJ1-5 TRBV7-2 CASSDGAYSNQPQHF TGTGCCAGCAGTGACGGGGCCTATAGCAATCAGCCCCAGCATTTT
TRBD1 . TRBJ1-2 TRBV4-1 CASSQGQGARYGGYTF TGCGCCAGCAGCCAAGGACAGGGGGCGCGCTATGGTGGCTACACCTTC
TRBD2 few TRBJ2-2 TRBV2 CASGASGMNTGELFF TGTGCCAGCGGGGCGAGCGGGATGAACACCGGGGAGCTGTTTTTT
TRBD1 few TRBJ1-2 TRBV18 CASSPTDRGLIGGYTF TGTGCCAGCTCACCGACGGACAGGGGGTTAATAGGCGGCTACACCTTC
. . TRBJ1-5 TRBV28 CASMSIQLGSNQPQHF TGTGCCAGCATGTCGATACAGTTAGGTAGCAATCAGCCCCAGCATTTT
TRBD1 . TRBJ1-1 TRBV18 CASSPTGMGTEAFF TGTGCCAGCTCACCGACAGGGATGGGCACTGAAGCTTTCTTT
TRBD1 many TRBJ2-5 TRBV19 CASSIGDRLPQETQYF TGTGCCAGTAGTATAGGGGACAGGCTCCCCCAAGAGACCCAGTACTTC
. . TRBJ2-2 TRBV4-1 CASSQGGGTTGELFF TGCGCCAGCAGCCAAGGTGGAGGGACCACCGGGGAGCTGTTTTTT
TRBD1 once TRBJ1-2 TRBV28 CASSSPAGGYGYTF TGTGCCAGCAGTTCCCCGGCAGGGGGCTATGGCTACACCTTC
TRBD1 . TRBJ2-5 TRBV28 CASSLGVTGVSETQYF TGTGCCAGCAGTTTGGGGGTGACAGGGGTATCAGAGACCCAGTACTTC
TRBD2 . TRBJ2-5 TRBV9 CASSPEVAGYVGETQYF TGTGCCAGCAGCCCAGAGGTAGCGGGATACGTCGGAGAGACCCAGTACTTC
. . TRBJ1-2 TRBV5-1 CASSLVPQSNYGYTF TGCGCCAGCAGCTTGGTTCCTCAATCGAACTATGGCTACACCTTC
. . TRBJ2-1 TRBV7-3 CASSQLSRTFFNRREQFF TGTGCCAGCAGCCAATTGTCAAGGACTTTTTTTAATCGTCGTGAGCAGTTCTTC
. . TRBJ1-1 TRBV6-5 CASTGQVNTEAFF TGTGCCAGCACAGGGCAGGTGAACACTGAAGCTTTCTTT
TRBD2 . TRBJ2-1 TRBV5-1 CASSLVPSSGSYNEQFF TGCGCCAGCAGCTTGGTCCCCTCTAGCGGATCCTACAATGAGCAGTTCTTC
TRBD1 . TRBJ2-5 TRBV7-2 CASSLGTGGEETQYF TGTGCCAGCAGCTTAGGGACAGGAGGCGAAGAGACCCAGTACTTC
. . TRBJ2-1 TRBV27 CASSLPGYNEQFF TGTGCCAGCAGTCTCCCCGGGTACAATGAGCAGTTCTTC
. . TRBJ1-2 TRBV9 CASSRDPSQGYTF TGTGCCAGCAGTCGCGACCCCAGCCAGGGCTACACCTTC
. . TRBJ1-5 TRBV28 CASTAVGGDQPQHF TGTGCCAGCACCGCGGTGGGGGGGGATCAGCCCCAGCATTTT
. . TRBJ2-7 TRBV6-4 CASSKIRDCSTYEQYF TGTGCCAGCAGCAAAATTCGGGACTGCTCGACCTACGAGCAGTACTTC
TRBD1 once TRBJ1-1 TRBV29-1 CSVGRQGNTEAFF TGCAGCGTGGGCAGACAGGGGAACACTGAAGCTTTCTTT
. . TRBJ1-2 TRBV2 CASRGQLNYGYTF TGTGCCAGCAGAGGACAGCTCAACTATGGCTACACCTTC
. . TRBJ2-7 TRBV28 CASSLLSWGSYEQYF TGTGCCAGCAGTTTACTTTCGTGGGGCTCCTACGAGCAGTACTTC
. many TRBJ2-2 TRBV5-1 CASSLQGTPTGELFF TGCGCCAGCAGCCTGCAAGGGACCCCCACCGGGGAGCTGTTTTTT
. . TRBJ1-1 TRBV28 CASFTEAFF TGTGCCAGCTTCACTGAAGCTTTCTTT